Listed below are T cell receptor beta chains from one sample, sequenced in a study of CD8 T cells in Susac syndrome. TCRdb processed the immunoSEQ multiplex PCR reads anew with MiXCR; each CDR3 protein has one entry. The sample lists about 200,000 distinct CDR3 sequences, more than 85% occurring once. The sample comprised CD4+ T cells from PBMCs. Receptors were obtained from a human donor with Susac syndrome. Each CDR3 is given with its conserved first and last residue. D genes are given only for firm matches. Size tells how often a clone was seen (once, few, many) or the class of an expanded clone, and some rows leave it out.

TRBV11-3,once,NA,TRBJ2-1,CASSLGSGVHNEQFF,TGTGCCAGCAGCTTGGGTAGCGGAGTCCACAATGAGCAGTTCTTC
TRBV4-2,NA,NA,TRBJ2-3,CASSQEWAGEGNTQYF,TGTGCCAGCAGCCAAGAATGGGCAGGGGAGGGGAATACGCAGTATTTT
TRBV3-1,NA,NA,TRBJ1-1,CASSQLQRTEAFF,TGTGCCAGCAGCCAATTACAGCGGACTGAAGCTTTCTTT
TRBV10-2,NA,NA,TRBJ1-5,CASSESRQIGQPQHF,TGCGCCAGCAGTGAGTCAAGGCAAATTGGTCAGCCCCAGCATTTT
TRBV21-1,NA,NA,TRBJ2-5,CASSKKGDRDSKETQYF,TGTGCCAGCAGCAAAAAAGGGGACCGGGACTCCAAAGAGACCCAGTACTTC
TRBV13,NA,TRBD2,TRBJ2-3,CASSPRLAGAYTQYF,TGTGCCAGCAGCCCACGACTAGCGGGAGCCTATACGCAGTATTTT
TRBV10-3,NA,TRBD1,TRBJ1-5,CAISEERGQVQPQHF,TGTGCCATCAGTGAGGAGAGGGGGCAGGTTCAGCCCCAGCATTTT
TRBV3-1,NA,NA,TRBJ2-3,CASSLRGGADTQYF,TGTGCCAGCAGCCTTCGGGGTGGGGCAGATACGCAGTATTTT
TRBV27,NA,NA,TRBJ1-3,CASSGGQGGGNTIYF,TGTGCCAGCAGTGGGGGGCAGGGAGGGGGAAACACCATATATTTT
TRBV6-1,NA,NA,TRBJ1-5,CASRDRSKTWNQPQHF,TGTGCCAGCAGGGACCGTAGCAAGACGTGGAATCAGCCCCAGCATTTT
TRBV20-1,NA,NA,TRBJ2-3,CSATRDLLRQDTQYF,TGCAGTGCTACCCGGGACTTACTGCGTCAGGATACGCAGTATTTT
TRBV2,NA,TRBD1,TRBJ2-3,CATRTGGTDTQYF,TGTGCCACCCGGACAGGGGGCACAGATACGCAGTATTTT
TRBV7-9,NA,NA,TRBJ2-7,CASSFKLPYEQYF,TGTGCCAGCAGCTTTAAGCTACCCTACGAGCAGTACTTC
TRBV20-1,NA,NA,TRBJ2-6,CSAREGAGYSGANVLTF,TGCAGTGCTAGGGAGGGCGCAGGATACTCTGGGGCCAACGTCCTGACTTTC
TRBV9,NA,NA,TRBJ2-2,CASSVGPDGELFF,TGTGCCAGCAGCGTAGGGCCAGACGGGGAGCTGTTTTTT
TRBV18,NA,NA,TRBJ2-5,CASSPRSDQETQYF,TGTGCCAGCTCACCAAGATCAGACCAAGAGACCCAGTACTTC
TRBV7-9,NA,TRBD2,TRBJ2-5,CASSSTSGRAPETQYF,TGTGCCAGCAGCTCCACTAGCGGGAGGGCCCCAGAGACCCAGTACTTC
TRBV27,NA,NA,TRBJ2-2,CASSPTVSTGELFF,TGTGCCAGCAGTCCGACAGTTAGCACCGGGGAGCTGTTTTTT
TRBV6-2/TRBV6-3,NA,NA,TRBJ2-7,CASTRGTAYEQYF,TGTGCCAGCACCCGAGGCACAGCCTACGAGCAGTACTTC
TRBV2,NA,NA,TRBJ2-1,CASRGPVNEQFF,TGTGCCAGCAGAGGACCCGTGAATGAGCAGTTCTTC
TRBV30,once,NA,TRBJ1-5,CAWSASADTQHF,TGTGCCTGGAGTGCAAGCGCAGATACGCAGCATTTT
TRBV27,NA,TRBD1,TRBJ1-1,CASSLNHRGTEAFF,TGTGCCAGCAGTTTAAACCACAGGGGCACTGAAGCTTTCTTT
TRBV6-4,NA,NA,TRBJ2-3,CASSEQGGTDTQYF,TGTGCCAGCAGTGAACAGGGTGGCACAGATACGCAGTATTTT
TRBV28,NA,NA,TRBJ2-1,CASSFLRNEQFF,TGTGCCAGCAGTTTTCTGCGCAATGAGCAGTTCTTC
TRBV20-1,NA,TRBD2,TRBJ2-1,CSAGLAGYNEQFF,TGCAGTGCTGGACTAGCGGGTTACAATGAGCAGTTCTTC
TRBV5-6,NA,NA,TRBJ1-2,CASSRLVGDGYTF,TGTGCCAGCAGCCGATTGGTAGGGGATGGCTACACCTTC
TRBV5-1,NA,TRBD1,TRBJ2-3,CASSVGTGGDTQYF,TGCGCCAGCAGCGTGGGGACAGGGGGAGATACGCAGTATTTT
TRBV5-1,once,NA,TRBJ1-1,CASKLDPVNTEAFF,TGCGCCAGCAAATTAGACCCAGTGAACACTGAAGCTTTCTTT
TRBV11-2,NA,NA,TRBJ1-1,CASSTGHLNTEAFF,TGTGCCAGCAGCACTGGACACCTCAACACTGAAGCTTTCTTT
TRBV7-8,NA,TRBD1,TRBJ1-1,CASSAETGVGTEAFF,TGTGCCAGCAGCGCCGAGACAGGGGTTGGCACTGAAGCTTTCTTT
TRBV27,once,NA,TRBJ2-2,CASSWRQLGTGELFF,TGTGCCAGCAGTTGGCGACAGTTAGGCACCGGGGAGCTGTTTTTT
TRBV2,NA,NA,TRBJ1-1,CASSARLGKNTEAFF,TGTGCCAGCAGTGCGCGCCTCGGAAAGAACACTGAAGCTTTCTTT
TRBV2,NA,NA,TRBJ1-1,CASSPTEGGNTEAFF,TGTGCCAGCAGTCCCACGGAGGGGGGGAACACTGAAGCTTTCTTT
TRBV12-3/TRBV12-4,NA,TRBD1,TRBJ1-5,CASSEGQGAWQPQHF,TGTGCCAGCAGCGAGGGACAGGGGGCCTGGCAGCCCCAGCATTTT
TRBV7-2,NA,TRBD2,TRBJ2-7,CASTVAGGAYEQYF,TGTGCCAGCACAGTAGCGGGAGGGGCCTACGAGCAGTACTTC
TRBV4-1,NA,NA,TRBJ1-4,CASSLSPTNEKLFF,TGCGCCAGCAGCCTTAGTCCGACTAATGAAAAACTGTTTTTT
TRBV7-9,NA,TRBD2,TRBJ2-1,CASTTSGIENEQFF,TGTGCCAGCACAACTAGCGGGATCGAGAATGAGCAGTTCTTC
TRBV20-1,NA,NA,TRBJ1-2,CSASTGGRANYGYTF,TGCAGTGCTAGTACTGGAGGCAGAGCTAACTATGGCTACACCTTC
TRBV7-9,NA,NA,TRBJ2-7,CASSLSASAGYEQYF,TGTGCCAGCAGCTTAAGTGCCAGCGCCGGCTACGAGCAGTACTTC
TRBV29-1,NA,NA,TRBJ2-5,CSVEGGLETQYF,TGCAGCGTTGAAGGGGGGCTTGAGACCCAGTACTTC
TRBV10-3,NA,NA,TRBJ2-6,CANRDAGSGANVLTF,TGTGCCAACCGGGACGCAGGCTCTGGGGCCAACGTCCTGACTTTC
TRBV5-4,NA,NA,TRBJ2-4,CASSRGSIAKNIQYF,TGTGCCAGCAGCAGAGGGAGTATAGCCAAAAACATTCAGTACTTC
TRBV29-1,few,NA,TRBJ2-2,CSVSYRNTGELFF,TGCAGCGTATCCTACAGGAACACCGGGGAGCTGTTTTTT
TRBV20-1,NA,TRBD2,TRBJ2-2,CSARAFSGGTGELFF,TGCAGTGCTAGAGCTTTCAGCGGGGGTACCGGGGAGCTGTTTTTT
TRBV20-1,few,TRBD1,TRBJ1-3,CSAGQGAGNTIYF,TGCAGTGCTGGACAGGGCGCTGGAAACACCATATATTTT
TRBV2,NA,NA,TRBJ1-1,CASSNDGGTEAFF,TGTGCCAGTAGTAATGACGGGGGCACTGAAGCTTTCTTT
TRBV10-2,NA,NA,TRBJ2-1,CASSEVQGSYNEQFF,TGCGCCAGCAGTGAAGTCCAGGGATCCTACAATGAGCAGTTCTTC
TRBV6-1,NA,TRBD2,TRBJ2-5,CASSEEGLVKAQYF,TGTGCCAGCAGCGAGGAAGGACTAGTTAAAGCCCAGTACTTC
TRBV7-2,NA,NA,TRBJ2-1,CASSPNTGPYNEQFF,TGTGCCAGCAGCCCCAACACCGGACCCTACAATGAGCAGTTCTTC
TRBV20-1,NA,NA,TRBJ1-4,CSARGGPTNEKLFF,TGCAGTGCTAGAGGAGGGCCAACTAATGAAAAACTGTTTTTT
TRBV29-1,once,NA,TRBJ2-5,CSGVRGETQYF,TGCAGCGGCGTTAGGGGGGAGACCCAGTACTTC
TRBV4-2,NA,NA,TRBJ2-4,CASSQGGGRGYGKNIQYF,TGTGCCAGCAGCCAAGGAGGGGGGCGGGGGTATGGCAAAAACATTCAGTACTTC
TRBV30,NA,NA,TRBJ1-3,CAWSQMGFSGNTIYF,TGTGCCTGGAGTCAAATGGGGTTCTCTGGAAACACCATATATTTT
TRBV12-3/TRBV12-4,once,NA,TRBJ2-1,CASSLQGRYFGNEQFF,TGTGCCAGCAGTTTACAAGGGAGATACTTCGGCAATGAGCAGTTCTTC
TRBV10-3,NA,NA,TRBJ1-1,CATRFTENTEAFF,TGTGCCACCAGGTTCACGGAAAACACTGAAGCTTTCTTT
TRBV16,NA,TRBD1,TRBJ1-5,CASSQSIQGGNQPQHF,TGTGCCAGCAGCCAATCGATACAGGGGGGGAATCAGCCCCAGCATTTT
TRBV10-3,NA,TRBD1,TRBJ1-1,CAISETGVVTEAFF,TGTGCCATCAGTGAAACAGGGGTGGTCACTGAAGCTTTCTTT